A single sample gave rise to the 7 T cell receptor beta chains below, sequenced in a study of T cell responses to AZD1222 COVID-19 vaccine (dated by TCRdb to 2020 to 2023). In light of the paper, this sample's time point label describes: baseline before first vaccination. The method behind the library was the immunoSEQ multiplex PCR assay. This is the immuneACCESS table as TCRdb keeps it, with only in-frame sequences that have V and J called. A part of the clones is gone; compared with another copy, unresolved V genes explain less than half, and the rest is unexplained. Within this sample are more than 150,000 clones, with less than 95% of them counted one time only. In total, the top ten clones hold about 1.4% of the sample. The source material was peripheral blood, sampled on day 0 of AZD1222 vaccination. The receptors come from an adult in good health.

The V and J genes are TRBV6-2 or TRBV6-3 and TRBJ2-3, with no clear D. The V end was cut by 2 bases, the J end by 0 bases, with 9 bases between. CDR1 and CDR2 (germline): MNHEY, SVGEGT. The length of the CDR3 is 15 residues. Here the CDR3 reads CASSYIGRSTDTQYF. In nucleotides, the CDR3 is TGTGCCAGCAGTTACATAGGACGTAGCACAGATACGCAGTATTTT.

The rearrangement joins TRBV18 to TRBJ1-3, with TRBD1 as a possible D gene (5 bases). Trimming left V 2 bases short and J 2 bases short, with 13 bases between. The CDR3 runs to 16 residues. CDR1 and CDR2 (germline): KGHSH, LQKENI. The CDR3 DNA follows: TGTGCCAGCTCACCAAGCAGGGAAAAAACTGGAAACACCATATATTTT. The encoded protein is CASSPSREKTGNTIYF. The complete variable domain, with remaining parts taken from reference TRBV18 and TRBJ1-3, reads NAGVMQNPRHLVRRRGQEARLRCSPMKGHSHVYWYRQLPEEGLKFMVYLQKENIIDESGMPKERFSAEFPKEGPSILRIQQVVRGDSAAYFCASSPSREKTGNTIYFGEGSWLTVV.

The gene calls are TRBV14 and TRBJ2-3, with no clear D. The CDR3 is made up of 13 amino acids. Germline V gene lookup returns CDR1 SGHDN and CDR2 FVKESK. The V and J ends lost 4 bases and 5 bases respectively, with 10 bases between them. The CDR3: CASSLQVGDTQYF. The CDR3 coding sequence is TGTGCCAGCAGCCTACAAGTAGGAGATACGCAGTATTTT.

The V and J genes are TRBV6-2 or TRBV6-3 and TRBJ2-3; no reliable D call. This CDR3 is 12 amino acids long. Germline V gives CDR1 MNHEY, CDR2 SVGEGT. Trimming cost V 5 bases and J 6 bases, with 9 bases left between them. The CDR3: CASSRVSDTQYF. The DNA for the CDR3 is TGTGCCAGCAGTCGGGTGTCCGATACGCAGTATTTT.

The V call is TRBV10-3, the J call TRBJ1-3; 9 bases align to TRBD1. Germline V gives CDR1 ENHRY, CDR2 SYGVKD. After removal of 6 bases from V and 1 base from J, the junction contained 4 bases not matched to a gene. This CDR3 is 15 amino acids long. The DNA for the CDR3 is TGTGCCATCAGCACAGGGGGCCCGTCTGGAAACACCATATATTTT. Translation: CAISTGGPSGNTIYF.

The DNA of the CDR3 is TGTGCCAGCAGTCCGGACGAGCAGAACACTGAAGCTTTCTTT. It yields the protein CASSPDEQNTEAFF. V usage is TRBV27 and J usage is TRBJ1-1; D is undetermined. The length of the CDR3 is 14 residues. CDR1 is MNHEY, CDR2 SMNVEV, per germline (reference sequence). V was trimmed by 5 bases and J by 1 base, leaving 11 bases between them.

The chain has TRBV18 and TRBJ1-3; 10 bases fit TRBD1. The CDR3 is 18 residues long. With V trimmed by 4 bases and J by 0 bases, 9 bases remained unmatched. The V gene's germline CDR1 is KGHSH and CDR2 LQKENI. Written as DNA, the CDR3 is TGTGCCAGCTCACTAGGCGGGACAGGGGACTTCTCTGGAAACACCATATATTTT. This encodes CASSLGGTGDFSGNTIYF.